This T cell receptor beta chain was recorded in a study of Graves' ophthalmopathy and Graves' hyperthyroidism. This clonotype was seen many times. RNA transcripts were the source from which TCR beta CDR3 regions were amplified. HTBI-primed RT-PCR formed the first round, and a multiplex PCR formed the second. From the multiplex PCR reads, TCRdb called clonotypes with MiXCR, one entry per CDR3 protein. The table has 200,000 to 250,000 distinct CDR3 sequences, roughly 29% seen once. Per the germline V gene, CDR1 is SQVTM and CDR2 is ANQGSEA. The CDR3 covers 19 residues. Every ophthalmopathy donor presented moderate-to-severe activity, CAS ≥3, NOSPECS ≥4 and duration under 3 months. Excluded: other autoimmune disease, uncontrolled infection, pregnancy or lactation.

The chain uses TRBV29-1 and TRBJ2-7; D is perhaps TRBD1 or TRBD2 (5 bases each). Sequenced: peripheral blood. This sequence originates from a man in his fifties with Graves' ophthalmopathy. The CDR3 loop is CTAERRRNGERDPTYEQYF. As DNA, the CDR3 is TGCACCGCGGAAAGGAGGAGGAACGGGGAACGGGACCCCACCTACGAGCAGTACTTC.